The T cell receptor beta chain under discussion was sequenced for a study of T-cell memory formation after mild COVID-19. Overall study results and limits: Most CD4+ clones that shrank were in CM and EM, while CD8+ ones turned up in EMRA. Several responding clones turned up in pre-infection memory, indicating that cross-reactive memory may have taken part. Clones that got smaller from day 15 to 85 had even CD4/CD8, while clones growing later tipped toward CD4+.

TCRdb re-derived calls from the 5' RACE reads in MiXCR, one entry per CDR3 protein. The sample holds 200,000 to 250,000 distinct CDR3 sequences; approximately 10% are singletons and the top ten take roughly 4%. To note about this clonotype: Its antigen is unidentified.

V dropped 1 base and J dropped 3 bases, with 7 bases sitting between them. From germline, CDR1 is SEHNR and CDR2 FQNEAQ (reference sequence). There are 13 residues in the CDR3. Material for sequencing was PBMCs or a T cell subset sorted from them (not recorded which). The chain uses TRBV7-9 and TRBJ2-7; no definite D call. This TCR came from a man younger than 35 who had mild COVID-19 (a few samples of this study predate the infection). Cell type and time point are not known. The DNA of the CDR3 is TGTGCCAGCAGCTTAGGGCTGAACTACGAGCAGTACTTC. This sequence encodes CASSLGLNYEQYF.